This entry is about one T cell receptor beta chain. Its specificity is unknown. The sample comes from a study of T cells in Graves' hyperthyroidism and ophthalmopathy. Study background: Peripheral blood was drawn at first diagnosis, prior to all treatment. General observations from the study: Blood also carried most thyroid clonotypes expanded above 0.001.

The CDR3 runs to 12 residues. Germline V CDR1 and CDR2: MNHNS, SASEGT. V gave up 2 bases and J gave up 8 bases; unmatched junction bases: 0. From RNA transcripts, TCR beta CDR3 regions were amplified. A first-round RT-PCR of the TCR CDR3 used the HTBI primer set. TCRdb re-derived calls from the multiplex PCR reads in MiXCR, one entry per CDR3 protein. Seen here are around 690,000 distinct CDR3 sequences, 15% to 20% observed once, and the top ten hold 15% to 18%. The chain joins TRBV6-1 to TRBJ2-4, with 7 bases that match TRBD1. This receptor was identified in a man in his forties or fifties with Graves' hyperthyroidism. The specimen sequenced was blood. The CDR3 DNA reads TGTGCCAGCAGTGAAACAGGGGACATTCAGTACTTC. This translates into CASSETGDIQYF.